This T cell receptor (beta chain) was documented in a study of blood T cell repertoires in COVID-19. The CDR3 extends over 16 amino acids. V shed 1 base and J 6 bases; nucleotides not matched to a gene: 8. Germline V gene data show CDR1 as LGHDT and CDR2 as YNNKEL (reference sequence). The study recruited people aged roughly 18 to 100 years across approximately 23 US areas. Some clones are missing from TCRdb's copy, which holds only in-frame ones; the method was immunoSEQ multiplex PCR. The sample has 200,000 to 300,000 clones; around 88% are singletons. The chain combines TRBV3-1 (or the pseudogene TRBV3-2) with TRBJ1-5; TRBD1 matches at 8 bases. This clonotype was sampled from a woman in her 50s who had recovered from COVID-19. Sequences were obtained from PBMCs or T cells enriched from blood (not recorded which). The DNA for the CDR3 is TGTGCCAGCAGCCAAGGCGACAGGGGTGTAAGTCAGCCCCAGCATTTT. The encoded protein is CASSQGDRGVSQPQHF.